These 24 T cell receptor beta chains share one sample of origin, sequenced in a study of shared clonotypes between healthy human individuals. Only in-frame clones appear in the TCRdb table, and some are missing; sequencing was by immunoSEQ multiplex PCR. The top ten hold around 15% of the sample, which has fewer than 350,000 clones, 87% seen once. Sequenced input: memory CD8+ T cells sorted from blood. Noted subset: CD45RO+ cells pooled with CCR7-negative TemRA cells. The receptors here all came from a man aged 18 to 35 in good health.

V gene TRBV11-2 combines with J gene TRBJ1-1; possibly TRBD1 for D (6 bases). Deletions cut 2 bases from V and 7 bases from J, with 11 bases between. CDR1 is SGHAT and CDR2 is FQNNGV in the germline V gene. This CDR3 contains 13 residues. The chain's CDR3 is CASSLPDRYEAFF. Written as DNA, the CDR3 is TGTGCCAGCAGCTTACCCGACAGGTATGAAGCTTTCTTT.

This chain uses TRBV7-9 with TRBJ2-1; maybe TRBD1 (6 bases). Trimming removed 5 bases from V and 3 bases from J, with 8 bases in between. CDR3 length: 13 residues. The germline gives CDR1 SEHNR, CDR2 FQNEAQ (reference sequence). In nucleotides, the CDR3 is TGTGCCAGCAGCCAGGACAGCTACAATGAGCAGTTCTTC. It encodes CASSQDSYNEQFF.

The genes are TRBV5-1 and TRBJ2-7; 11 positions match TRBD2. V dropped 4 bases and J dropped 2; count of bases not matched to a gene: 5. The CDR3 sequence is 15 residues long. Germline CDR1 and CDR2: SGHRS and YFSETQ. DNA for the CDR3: TGCGCCAGCAGCACAGGGACTAGCGGAGCCTACGAGCAGTACTTC. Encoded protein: CASSTGTSGAYEQYF.

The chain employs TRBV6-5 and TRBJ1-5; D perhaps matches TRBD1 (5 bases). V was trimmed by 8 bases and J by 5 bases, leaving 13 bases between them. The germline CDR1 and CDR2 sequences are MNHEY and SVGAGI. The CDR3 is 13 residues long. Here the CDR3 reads CASSGGIHQPQHF. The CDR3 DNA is TGTGCCAGCTCCGGGGGGATCCATCAGCCCCAGCATTTT.

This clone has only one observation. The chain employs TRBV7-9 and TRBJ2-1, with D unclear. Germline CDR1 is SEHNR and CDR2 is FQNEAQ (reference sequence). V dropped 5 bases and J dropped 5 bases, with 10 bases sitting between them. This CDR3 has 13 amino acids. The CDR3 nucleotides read TGTGCCAGCAGCCTCGGCCAGGACAATGAGCAGTTCTTC. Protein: CASSLGQDNEQFF. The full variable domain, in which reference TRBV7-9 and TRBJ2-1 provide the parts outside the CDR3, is DTGVSQNPRHKITKRGQNVTFRCDPISEHNRLYWYRQTLGQGPEFLTYFQNEAQLEKSRLLSDRFSAERPKGSFSTLEIQRTEQGDSAMYLCASSLGQDNEQFFGPGTRLTVL.

The CDR3 region has the DNA TGTGCCAGCCGACCCTCGACAGGGGAGAGCAATCAGCCCCAGCATTTT. The encoded protein is CASRPSTGESNQPQHF. The V gene is TRBV27, the J gene TRBJ1-5, with 8 bases aligning to TRBD1. The CDR3 length is 16 residues. Trimming removed 8 bases from V and 1 base from J; junction bases left unmatched: 10. Looked up from germline, CDR1 is MNHEY and CDR2 is SMNVEV (reference sequence).

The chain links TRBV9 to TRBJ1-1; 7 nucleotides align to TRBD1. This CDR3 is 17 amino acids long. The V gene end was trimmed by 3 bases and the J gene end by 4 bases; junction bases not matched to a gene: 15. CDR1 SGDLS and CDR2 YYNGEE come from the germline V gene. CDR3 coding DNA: TGTGCCAGCAGCGCGGCAGGGGGTTCAACCACGGGCACTGAAGCTTTCTTT. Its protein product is CASSAAGGSTTGTEAFF.

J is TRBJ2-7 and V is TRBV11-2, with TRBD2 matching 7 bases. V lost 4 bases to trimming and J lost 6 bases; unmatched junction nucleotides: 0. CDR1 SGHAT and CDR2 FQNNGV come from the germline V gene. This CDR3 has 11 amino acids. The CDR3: CASSSGGEQYF. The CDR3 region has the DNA TGTGCCAGCAGCTCGGGGGGCGAGCAGTACTTC.

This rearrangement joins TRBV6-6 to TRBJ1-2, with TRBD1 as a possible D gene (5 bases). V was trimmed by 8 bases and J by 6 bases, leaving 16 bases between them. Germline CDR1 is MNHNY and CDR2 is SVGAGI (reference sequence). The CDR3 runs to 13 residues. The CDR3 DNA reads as TGTGCCAGCCTTAGAAGCGTAGGGGATGGCTACACCTTC. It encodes CASLRSVGDGYTF.

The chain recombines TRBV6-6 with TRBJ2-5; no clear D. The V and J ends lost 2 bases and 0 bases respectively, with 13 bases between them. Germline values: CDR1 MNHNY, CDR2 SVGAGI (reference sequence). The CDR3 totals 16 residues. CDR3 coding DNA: TGTGCCAGCAGTTACGTTGTGGACGCACACCAAGAGACCCAGTACTTC. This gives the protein CASSYVVDAHQETQYF.

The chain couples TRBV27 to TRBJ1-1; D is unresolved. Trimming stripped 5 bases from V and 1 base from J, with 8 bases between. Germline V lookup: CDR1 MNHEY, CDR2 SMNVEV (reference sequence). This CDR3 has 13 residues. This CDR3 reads CASSPTRNTEAFF. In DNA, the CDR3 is TGTGCCAGCAGTCCAACACGGAACACTGAAGCTTTCTTT.

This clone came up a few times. The CDR3 nucleotides are TGTGCCATCAGTCGGGACGGACAAGAGACCCAGTACTTC. Protein sequence: CAISRDGQETQYF. The rearrangement links TRBV10-3 to TRBJ2-5; TRBD1 or TRBD2 may be the D gene (5 bases each). Germline CDR1 reads ENHRY; CDR2 reads SYGVKD. With 5 bases removed from V and 2 bases from J, the gap between germline ends came to 9 bases. The length of the CDR3 is 13 residues.

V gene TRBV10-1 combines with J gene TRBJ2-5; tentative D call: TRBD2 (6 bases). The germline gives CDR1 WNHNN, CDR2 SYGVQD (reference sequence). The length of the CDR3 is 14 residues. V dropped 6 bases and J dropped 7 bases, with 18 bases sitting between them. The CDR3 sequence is CASSGDSVPGTQYF. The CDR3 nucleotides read TGCGCCAGCAGCGGGGACTCTGTCCCGGGGACCCAGTACTTC.

CDR3 protein: CASSRGQGGIFYEQYF. The CDR3 coding sequence is TGTGCCAGCAGTCGAGGACAGGGAGGTATTTTCTACGAGCAGTACTTC. V and J are TRBV28 and TRBJ2-7; TRBD1 matches 8 bases. CDR1 and CDR2 (germline): MDHEN, SYDVKM. V gave up 5 bases and J gave up 3 bases; unmatched junction bases: 12. The CDR3 covers 16 residues.

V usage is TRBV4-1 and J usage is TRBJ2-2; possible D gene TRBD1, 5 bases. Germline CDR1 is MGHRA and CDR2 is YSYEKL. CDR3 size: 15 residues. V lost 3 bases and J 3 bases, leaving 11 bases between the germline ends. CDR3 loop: CASSHGRAHTGELFF. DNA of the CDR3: TGCGCCAGCAGCCATGGCAGGGCCCACACCGGGGAGCTGTTTTTT.

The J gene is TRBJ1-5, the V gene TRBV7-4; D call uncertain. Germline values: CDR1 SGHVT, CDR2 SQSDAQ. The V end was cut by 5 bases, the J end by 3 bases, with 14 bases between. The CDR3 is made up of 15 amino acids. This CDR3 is CASSARHLYNQPQHF. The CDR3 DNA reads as TGTGCCAGCAGCGCCCGGCACCTATACAATCAGCCCCAGCATTTT.

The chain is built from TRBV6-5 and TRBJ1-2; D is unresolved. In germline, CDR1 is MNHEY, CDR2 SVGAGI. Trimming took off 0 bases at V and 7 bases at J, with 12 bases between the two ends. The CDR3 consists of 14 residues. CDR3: CASSYSTGISGYTF. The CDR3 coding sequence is TGTGCCAGCAGTTACTCCACGGGAATTAGTGGCTACACCTTC.

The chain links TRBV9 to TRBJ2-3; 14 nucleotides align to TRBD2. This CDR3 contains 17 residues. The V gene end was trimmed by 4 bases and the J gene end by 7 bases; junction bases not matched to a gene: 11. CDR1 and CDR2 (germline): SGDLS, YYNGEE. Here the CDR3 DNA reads TGTGCCAGCAGCCCATTTCGACTAGCGGGAGGGCAATATACGCAGTATTTT. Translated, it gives CASSPFRLAGGQYTQYF.

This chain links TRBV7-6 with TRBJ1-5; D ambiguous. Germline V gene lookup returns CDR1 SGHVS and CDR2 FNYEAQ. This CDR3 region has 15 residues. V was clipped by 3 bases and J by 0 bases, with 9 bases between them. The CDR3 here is CASSLTVDSNQPQHF. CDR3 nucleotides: TGTGCCAGCAGCTTGACGGTGGATAGCAATCAGCCCCAGCATTTT.

CDR3 DNA sequence: TGTGCCAGCAGCTTAGGTCTAACCAATGAGCAGTTCTTC. Its protein product is CASSLGLTNEQFF. The J gene is TRBJ2-1, the V gene TRBV7-9; D is unresolved. Germline values: CDR1 SEHNR, CDR2 FQNEAQ (reference sequence). The CDR3 consists of 13 residues. Trimming stripped 1 base from V and 6 bases from J, with 7 bases between.

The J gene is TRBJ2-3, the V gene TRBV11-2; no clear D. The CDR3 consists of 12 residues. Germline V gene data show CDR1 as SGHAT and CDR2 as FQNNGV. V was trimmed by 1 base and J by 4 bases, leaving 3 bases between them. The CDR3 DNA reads TGTGCCAGCAGCTTAGTCGCAGATACGCAGTATTTT. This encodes CASSLVADTQYF.

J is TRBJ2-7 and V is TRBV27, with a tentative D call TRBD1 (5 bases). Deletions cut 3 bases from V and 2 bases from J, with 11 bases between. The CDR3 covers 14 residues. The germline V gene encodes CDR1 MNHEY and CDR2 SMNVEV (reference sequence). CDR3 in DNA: TGTGCCAGCAGTTTGGGCAGGGTGACCTACGAGCAGTACTTC. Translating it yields CASSLGRVTYEQYF.

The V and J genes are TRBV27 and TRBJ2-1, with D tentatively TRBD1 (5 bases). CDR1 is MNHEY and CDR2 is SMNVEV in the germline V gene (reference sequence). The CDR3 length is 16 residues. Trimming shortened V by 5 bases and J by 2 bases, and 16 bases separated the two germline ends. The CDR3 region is CASSPLGVRAYNEQFF. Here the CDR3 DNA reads TGTGCCAGCAGTCCCCTAGGGGTTAGAGCCTACAATGAGCAGTTCTTC.

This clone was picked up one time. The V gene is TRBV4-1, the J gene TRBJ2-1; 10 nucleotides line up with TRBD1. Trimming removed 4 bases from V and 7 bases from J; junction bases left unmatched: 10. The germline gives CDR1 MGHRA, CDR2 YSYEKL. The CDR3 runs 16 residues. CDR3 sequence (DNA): TGCGCCAGCAGCCCGATACCGGGACAGGGGTTAAATGAGCAGTTCTTC. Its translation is CASSPIPGQGLNEQFF.